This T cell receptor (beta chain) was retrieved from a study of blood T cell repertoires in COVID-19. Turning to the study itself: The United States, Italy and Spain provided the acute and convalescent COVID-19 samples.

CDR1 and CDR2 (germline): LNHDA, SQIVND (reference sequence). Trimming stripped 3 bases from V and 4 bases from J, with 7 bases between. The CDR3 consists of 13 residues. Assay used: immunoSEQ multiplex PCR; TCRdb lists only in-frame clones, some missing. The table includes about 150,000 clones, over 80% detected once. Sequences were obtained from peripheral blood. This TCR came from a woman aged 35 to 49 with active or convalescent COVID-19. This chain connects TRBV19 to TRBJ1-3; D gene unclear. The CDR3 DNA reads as TGTGCCAGTAGTATCAACAGAGGAAACACCATATATTTT. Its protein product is CASSINRGNTIYF. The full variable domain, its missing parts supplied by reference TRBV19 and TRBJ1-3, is DGGITQSPKYLFRKEGQNVTLSCEQNLNHDAMYWYRQDPGQGLRLIYYSQIVNDFQKGDIAEGYSVSREKKESFPLTVTSAQKNPTAFYLCASSINRGNTIYFGEGSWLTVV.